This T cell receptor beta chain appears in the sequencing data of a study of T-cell reconstitution after alpha-beta-depleted transplantation in children. This clonotype came up many times. Unique molecular identifiers were used in preparing the TCRbeta library. MiXCR was run by TCRdb on the PCR reads, yielding one entry per CDR3 protein. Among about 610,000 distinct CDR3 sequences, roughly a tenth were seen once, and the ten largest hold about 4.3%. Germline CDR1 is SGHTA and CDR2 is FQGNSA. V lost 1 base and J 3 bases, leaving 16 bases between the germline ends. The length of the CDR3 is 16 residues.

The source was PBMCs from the stem cell graft donor, collected from the stem cell graft. This TCR was recovered from a human donor who donated a stem cell graft to a child with acute myeloid leukemia. This chain links TRBV7-2 with TRBJ2-7, with a possible D match to TRBD1 (5 bases). DNA of the CDR3: TGTGCCAGCAGCTTAGGGGCAGGGCGCGTCTACTACGAGCAGTACTTC. It encodes CASSLGAGRVYYEQYF.